A selection of T cell receptor beta chains follows, all from one sample in a study of blood T cell repertoires in COVID-19. Profiling relied on immunoSEQ multiplex PCR, and the TCRdb table lists in-frame clones only, not all of them. Here the sample spans approximately 81,000 clones, around 80% being singletons. The material sequenced was peripheral blood. The source of these receptors is a human donor in a cohort sampled during active COVID-19. CDR3s include the opening cysteine and the closing phenylalanine or tryptophan. Fields, in order: J gene, clone size, V gene, CDR3 protein. Rows give clone size only sometimes, using once, few, many, or a class for an expanded clone.

>TRBJ2-3|NA|TRBV5-1
CASSVRGGVRTDTQYF
>TRBJ2-1|few|TRBV7-3
CASSLDGRGEQFF
>TRBJ2-2|once|TRBV6-5
CASMGHSDTGELFF
>TRBJ2-7|NA|TRBV5-5
CASSLQGFVRYEQYF
>TRBJ2-2|NA|TRBV6-4
CASRRDPANTGELFF
>TRBJ2-7|NA|TRBV14
CASSQGYLQYEQYF
>TRBJ2-2|NA|TRBV7-2
CASSPITLVREGTGELFF
>TRBJ1-2|few|TRBV10-2
CASSAGYGYTF
>TRBJ2-7|few|TRBV5-5
CASSSGLVWRSYEQYF
>TRBJ2-7|once|TRBV11-2
CASSLDLGGVYEQYF
>TRBJ2-7|NA|TRBV27
CASSRDRGSPYEQYF
>TRBJ1-4|NA|TRBV19
CASSLRQGSNEKLFF
>TRBJ2-1|NA|TRBV6-4
CASSRNRDRPDNEQFF
>TRBJ1-2|NA|TRBV5-1
CASSPDISYGYTF
>TRBJ2-7|NA|TRBV19
CASSDRDTRPYEQYF
>TRBJ2-3|NA|TRBV7-2
CASRRDRGSTDTQYF
>TRBJ1-5|few|TRBV10-1
CASSERCGTGQGNQPQHF
>TRBJ2-5|once|TRBV10-3
CAISFSQETQYF
>TRBJ1-2|NA|TRBV19
CASTHGVPTGGYTF
>TRBJ1-5|NA|TRBV30
CAWSVPVQTSNQPQHF
>TRBJ2-7|NA|TRBV6-2/TRBV6-3
CASSKGQGSSSYEQYF
>TRBJ1-5|NA|TRBV19
CASSIVGATGNQPQHF
>TRBJ1-4|once|TRBV11-2
CASSPVWTGLFGTNEKLFF
>TRBJ2-5|NA|TRBV3-1/TRBV3-2
CASSQERSQYF
>TRBJ2-6|NA|TRBV2
CASSEVRGGTGANVLTF
>TRBJ1-2|NA|TRBV9
CASSVRGGHNGYTF
>TRBJ2-7|NA|TRBV24-1
CATSATEGIPDSTRQYF
>TRBJ2-7|NA|TRBV3-1/TRBV3-2
CASSQDGGPPEQYF
>TRBJ1-1|NA|TRBV5-1
CASSLSGGPVTEAFF
>TRBJ2-7|NA|TRBV6-2/TRBV6-3
CASSYRLQASSYEQYF
>TRBJ2-7|NA|TRBV7-9
CASSPRQGRVYEQYF
>TRBJ1-1|NA|TRBV7-9
CASSLVVGGGNTEAFF
>TRBJ2-1|once|TRBV2
CASSPTRFNEQFF
>TRBJ1-2|NA|TRBV28
CASSHYRVDGYTF
>TRBJ1-5|NA|TRBV29-1
CSVGGQNQPQHF
>TRBJ1-1|NA|TRBV28
CASSSYQTGEAFF
>TRBJ1-2|NA|TRBV29-1
CSVEDPQNYGYTF
>TRBJ1-1|NA|TRBV6-6
CASRLTDRGGTEAFF
>TRBJ1-1|NA|TRBV9
CASSAGRAAGTEAFF
>TRBJ2-1|NA|TRBV3-1/TRBV3-2
CASSQAVSEQFF
>TRBJ1-2|NA|TRBV18
CASSPGTTIGYGYTF
>TRBJ1-1|once|TRBV3-1/TRBV3-2
CASSHRQEAFF
>TRBJ2-7|NA|TRBV9
CASSVGRGSSYEQYF
>TRBJ2-1|NA|TRBV19
CASSSATSGGNEQFF
>TRBJ1-2|NA|TRBV11-2
CASSLGRAVGGYTF
>TRBJ1-6|once|TRBV18
CASSPGQNYSPLHF
>TRBJ1-2|NA|TRBV30
CAWSTTGGMGGYTF